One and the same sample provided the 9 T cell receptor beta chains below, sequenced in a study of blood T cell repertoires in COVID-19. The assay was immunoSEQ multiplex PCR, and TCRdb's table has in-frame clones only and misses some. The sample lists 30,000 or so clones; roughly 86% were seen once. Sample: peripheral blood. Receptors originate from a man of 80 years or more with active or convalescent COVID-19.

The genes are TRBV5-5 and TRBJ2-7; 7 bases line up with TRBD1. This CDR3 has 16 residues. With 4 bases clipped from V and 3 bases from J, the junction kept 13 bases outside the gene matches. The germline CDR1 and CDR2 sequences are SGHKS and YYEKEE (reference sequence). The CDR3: CASSKTYGTEDYEQYF. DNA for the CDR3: TGTGCCAGCAGCAAAACGTACGGGACAGAGGACTACGAGCAGTACTTC.

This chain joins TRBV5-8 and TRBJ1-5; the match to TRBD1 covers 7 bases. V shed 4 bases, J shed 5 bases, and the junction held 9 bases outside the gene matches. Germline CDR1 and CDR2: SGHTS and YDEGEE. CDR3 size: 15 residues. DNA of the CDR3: TGTGCCAGCAGCCCTACAGGGGCCGCCTATCAGCCCCAGCATTTT. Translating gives CASSPTGAAYQPQHF.

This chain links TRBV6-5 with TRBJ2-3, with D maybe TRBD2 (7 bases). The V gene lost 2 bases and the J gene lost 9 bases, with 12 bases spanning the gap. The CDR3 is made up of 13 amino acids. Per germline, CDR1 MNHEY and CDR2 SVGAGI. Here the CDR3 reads CASSYKGGVTQYF. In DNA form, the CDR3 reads TGTGCCAGCAGTTACAAGGGGGGGGTAACGCAGTATTTT.

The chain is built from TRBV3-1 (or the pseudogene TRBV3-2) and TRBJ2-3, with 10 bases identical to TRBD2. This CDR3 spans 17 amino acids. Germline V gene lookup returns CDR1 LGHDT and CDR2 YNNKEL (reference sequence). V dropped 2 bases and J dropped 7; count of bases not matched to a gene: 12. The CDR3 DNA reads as TGTGCCAGCAGCCAACTGGCTAGCGGGGGAAAAGATAATACGCAGTATTTT. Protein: CASSQLASGGKDNTQYF.

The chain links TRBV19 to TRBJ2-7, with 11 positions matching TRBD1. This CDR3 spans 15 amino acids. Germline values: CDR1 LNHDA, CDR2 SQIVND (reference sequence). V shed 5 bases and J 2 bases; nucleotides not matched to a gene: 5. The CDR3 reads CASSDGQGAPYEQYF. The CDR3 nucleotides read TGTGCCAGTAGTGATGGACAGGGGGCGCCCTACGAGCAGTACTTC.

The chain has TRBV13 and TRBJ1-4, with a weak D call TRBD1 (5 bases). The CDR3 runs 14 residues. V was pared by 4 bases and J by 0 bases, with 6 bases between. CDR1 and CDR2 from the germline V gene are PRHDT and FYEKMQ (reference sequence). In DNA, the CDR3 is TGTGCCAGCAGCTCGGGGGCAACTAATGAAAAACTGTTTTTT. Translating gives CASSSGATNEKLFF. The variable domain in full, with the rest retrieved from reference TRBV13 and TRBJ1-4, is AAGVIQSPRHLIKEKRETATLKCYPIPRHDTVYWYQQGPGQDPQFLISFYEKMQSDKGSIPDRFSAQQFSDYHSELNMSSLELGDSALYFCASSSGATNEKLFFGSGTQLSVL.

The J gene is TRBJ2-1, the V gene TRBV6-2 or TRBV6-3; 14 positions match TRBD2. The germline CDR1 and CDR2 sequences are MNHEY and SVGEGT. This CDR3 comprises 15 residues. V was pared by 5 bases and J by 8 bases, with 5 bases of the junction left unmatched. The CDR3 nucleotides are TGTGCCAGCAGTCCCGGACTAGCGGGAGGCTATGAGCAGTTCTTC. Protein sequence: CASSPGLAGGYEQFF.

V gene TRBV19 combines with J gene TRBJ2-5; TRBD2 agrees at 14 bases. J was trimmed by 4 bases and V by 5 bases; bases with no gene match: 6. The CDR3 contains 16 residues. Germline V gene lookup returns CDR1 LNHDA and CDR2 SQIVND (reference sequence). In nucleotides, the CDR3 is TGTGCCAGTAGTCCCTTGACTAGCGGGAGGGGAGAGACCCAGTACTTC. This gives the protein CASSPLTSGRGETQYF.

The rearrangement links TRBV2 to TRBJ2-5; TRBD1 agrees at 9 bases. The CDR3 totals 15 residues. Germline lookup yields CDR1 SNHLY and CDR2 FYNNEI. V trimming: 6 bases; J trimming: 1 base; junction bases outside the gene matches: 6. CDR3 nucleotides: TGTGCCAGCAGAGAGGACAGGGGACGCCAAGAGACCCAGTACTTC. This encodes CASREDRGRQETQYF.